Below, 32 T cell receptor beta chains from the same sample are listed, as sequenced in a study of blood T cell repertoires in COVID-19. Assay used: immunoSEQ multiplex PCR; TCRdb lists only in-frame clones, some missing. The data hold approximately 150,000 clones, with 75% to 90% observed a single time. The sample taken for sequencing was peripheral blood. The receptors shown here come from a man aged 45-65 years who had recovered from COVID-19.

The chain combines TRBV10-3 with TRBJ2-7, with a weak D call TRBD1 (6 bases). Germline CDR1 reads ENHRY; CDR2 reads SYGVKD. V gave up 5 bases and J gave up 3 bases, with 14 bases separating them. The length of the CDR3 is 14 residues. The CDR3 sequence: CAISTRQDYYEQYF. The DNA of the CDR3 is TGTGCCATCAGTACCCGACAGGATTACTACGAGCAGTACTTC.

The V and J genes are TRBV4-3 and TRBJ2-7; no firm D call. Deletions cut 4 bases from V and 3 bases from J, with 16 bases between. Germline assignment: CDR1 LGHNA and CDR2 YSLEER. This CDR3 region has 15 residues. The CDR3 DNA follows: TGCGCCAGCAGCCCGCATCTGGGCAGCTTCTACGAGCAGTACTTC. It encodes CASSPHLGSFYEQYF.

This chain links TRBV12-3 or TRBV12-4 with TRBJ1-5, with unresolved D. The CDR3 contains 12 residues. Trimming removed 3 bases from V and 4 bases from J, with 4 bases in between. The CDR3 loop is CASSFTNQPQHF. In DNA form, the CDR3 reads TGTGCCAGCAGTTTTACTAATCAGCCCCAGCATTTT.

This chain links TRBV7-2 with TRBJ1-2; 9 bases are shared with TRBD1. The CDR3 runs to 14 residues. V shed 5 bases and J 4 bases; nucleotides not matched to a gene: 5. Germline CDR1 SGHTA, CDR2 FQGNSA. CDR3 sequence (DNA): TGTGCCAGCAGCGAAACAGGGGGCGCCTATGGCTACACCTTC. It translates to CASSETGGAYGYTF.

This rearrangement joins TRBV2 to TRBJ1-2, with 7 nucleotides matching TRBD1. This CDR3 spans 15 amino acids. V shed 6 bases, J shed 7 bases, and the junction held 14 bases outside the gene matches. The germline CDR1 and CDR2 sequences are SNHLY and FYNNEI. CDR3 nucleotide sequence: TGTGCCAGCAGGATGGTACAGGGGTGGGGAGGTGGCTACACCTTC. This translates into CASRMVQGWGGGYTF. The full variable domain, its missing parts supplied by reference TRBV2 and TRBJ1-2, is EPEVTQTPSHQVTQMGQEVILRCVPISNHLYFYWYRQILGQKVEFLVSFYNNEISEKSEIFDDQFSVERPDGSNFTLKIRSTKLEDSAMYFCASRMVQGWGGGYTFGSGTRLTVV.

CDR3 sequence reads: CASSPVRGRATEAFF. In DNA, the CDR3 is TGTGCCAGCAGCCCCGTTCGAGGCAGAGCCACTGAAGCTTTCTTT. The genes are TRBV5-4 and TRBJ1-1; D gene uncertain. Deletions cut 4 bases from V and 4 bases from J, with 17 bases between. CDR3 size: 15 residues. Germline CDR1 SGHNT, CDR2 YYREEE (reference sequence).

The chain recombines TRBV25-1 with TRBJ1-2, with 8 bases fitting TRBD1. CDR3 length: 16 residues. V trimming: 1 base; J trimming: 5 bases; junction bases outside the gene matches: 9. Germline V gene sequence: CDR1 MGHDK, CDR2 SYGVNS. For the CDR3, the DNA is TGTGCCAGCAGTGAATCTCTCGGACAGGGCTATTATGGCTACACCTTC. This gives the protein CASSESLGQGYYGYTF.

The genes are TRBV5-4 and TRBJ2-3; 10 bases line up with TRBD2. Germline V lookup: CDR1 SGHNT, CDR2 YYREEE (reference sequence). Trimming took 4 bases from V and 2 from J; bases not matched to a gene: 4. The CDR3 has 15 amino acids. CDR3: CASSRAGGTTDTQYF. The CDR3 DNA reads as TGTGCCAGCAGCCGAGCGGGGGGGACCACAGATACGCAGTATTTT. The full variable domain, completed using reference TRBV5-4 and TRBJ2-3, is ETGVTQSPTHLIKTRGQQVTLRCSSQSGHNTVSWYQQALGQGPQFIFQYYREEENGRGNFPPRFSGLQFPNYSSELNVNALELDDSALYLCASSRAGGTTDTQYFGPGTRLTVL.

CDR3 in amino acids: CASSEWDRGSSGYTF. The CDR3 DNA follows: TGTGCCAGCAGTGAATGGGACAGGGGGTCTAGTGGCTACACCTTC. The chain joins TRBV6-1 to TRBJ1-2, with 11 bases aligning to TRBD1. Germline V gene data show CDR1 as MNHNS and CDR2 as SASEGT. V lost 2 bases to trimming and J lost 7 bases; unmatched junction nucleotides: 6. The CDR3 is 15 amino acids.

The rearrangement links TRBV2 to TRBJ2-2; 7 nucleotides align to TRBD1. The CDR3 extends over 14 amino acids. V shed 7 bases, J shed 1 base, and the junction held 3 bases outside the gene matches. From germline, CDR1 is SNHLY and CDR2 FYNNEI. Here the CDR3 reads CASKGALNTGELFF. DNA for the CDR3: TGTGCCAGCAAGGGGGCGTTGAACACCGGGGAGCTGTTTTTT. Filled out from reference TRBV2 and TRBJ2-2, the complete variable domain reads EPEVTQTPSHQVTQMGQEVILRCVPISNHLYFYWYRQILGQKVEFLVSFYNNEISEKSEIFDDQFSVERPDGSNFTLKIRSTKLEDSAMYFCASKGALNTGELFFGEGSRLTVL.

CDR3: CASQVERNQPQHF. The CDR3, as DNA: TGTGCCAGCCAGGTAGAGCGCAATCAGCCCCAGCATTTT. This sequence joins TRBV19 and TRBJ1-5; D gene uncertain. Germline CDR1 reads LNHDA; CDR2 reads SQIVND (reference sequence). This CDR3 comprises 13 residues. Deletions cut 9 bases from V and 2 bases from J, with 11 bases between.

This chain uses TRBV6-6 with TRBJ2-2, with 7 bases identical to TRBD1. The CDR3 sequence is 14 residues long. After removal of 7 bases from V and 5 bases from J, the junction contained 7 bases not matched to a gene. Germline CDR1 MNHNY, CDR2 SVGAGI (reference sequence). CDR3 sequence reads: CASTRDRDTGELFF. Here the CDR3 DNA reads TGTGCCAGCACTCGGGACAGAGATACCGGGGAGCTGTTTTTT.

CDR3: CASSIQGRDQPQHF. CDR3 DNA: TGTGCCAGTAGTATACAGGGGAGGGATCAGCCCCAGCATTTT. V is TRBV19 and J is TRBJ1-5, with D perhaps TRBD1 (6 bases). V was trimmed by 2 bases and J by 5 bases, leaving 10 bases between them. The CDR3 has 14 residues. From germline, CDR1 is LNHDA and CDR2 SQIVND (reference sequence). Complete variable domain (other parts from reference TRBV19 and TRBJ1-5): DGGITQSPKYLFRKEGQNVTLSCEQNLNHDAMYWYRQDPGQGLRLIYYSQIVNDFQKGDIAEGYSVSREKKESFPLTVTSAQKNPTAFYLCASSIQGRDQPQHFGDGTRLSIL.

This sequence joins TRBV9 and TRBJ2-3; D possibly corresponds to TRBD2 (6 bases). The V end was cut by 0 bases, the J end by 3 bases, with 20 bases between. The CDR3 runs 18 residues. The germline gives CDR1 SGDLS, CDR2 YYNGEE. The CDR3 bases are TGTGCCAGCAGCGTAGCTCCTGGGACTCGCCGACCGACAGATACGCAGTATTTT. Protein product: CASSVAPGTRRPTDTQYF.

This chain connects TRBV19 to TRBJ1-2; possibly TRBD1 for D (5 bases). The V gene lost 8 bases and the J gene lost 7 bases, with 20 bases spanning the gap. This CDR3 comprises 14 residues. Per the germline V gene, CDR1 is LNHDA and CDR2 is SQIVND (reference sequence). The CDR3 protein is CASQYAKGQGGYTF. CDR3 sequence (DNA): TGTGCCAGTCAGTATGCGAAGGGGCAAGGTGGCTACACCTTC.

The chain links TRBV7-3 to TRBJ2-5; 12 bases match TRBD2. The junction had 10 bases not matched to a gene; V was cut back by 4 bases and J by 1 base. Germline-derived CDR1 and CDR2 are SGHTA and FQGTGA. CDR3 size: 18 residues. CDR3 nucleotide sequence: TGTGCCAGCAGCTCAAGCGTTCTAGCGGGGGGGCTCCAAGAGACCCAGTACTTC. Translation gives CASSSSVLAGGLQETQYF.

The chain recombines TRBV9 with TRBJ2-7, with a possible D match to TRBD2 (7 bases). The V end lost 0 bases, the J end lost 5 bases, and 15 bases lay between the germline ends. Germline CDR1 reads SGDLS; CDR2 reads YYNGEE. There are 15 residues in the CDR3. The CDR3 loop reads CASSVGGGALNEQYF. In DNA, the CDR3 is TGTGCCAGCAGCGTAGGTGGGGGGGCCCTCAACGAGCAGTACTTC. Full variable domain (outside the CDR3, taken from reference TRBV9 and TRBJ2-7): DSGVTQTPKHLITATGQRVTLRCSPRSGDLSVYWYQQSLDQGLQFLIQYYNGEERAKGNILERFSAQQFPDLHSELNLSSLELGDSALYFCASSVGGGALNEQYFGPGTRLTVT.

This chain joins TRBV6-5 and TRBJ2-7; 7 bases line up with TRBD2. The CDR3 contains 11 residues. V shed 5 bases, J shed 7 bases, and the junction held 2 bases outside the gene matches. Germline CDR1 reads MNHEY; CDR2 reads SVGAGI. CDR3 in amino acids: CASSHGGEQYF. CDR3 nucleotide sequence: TGTGCCAGCAGTCACGGGGGGGAGCAGTACTTC.

This clone has only a few counts. The J gene is TRBJ2-1, the V gene TRBV2; TRBD2 aligns across 8 bases. The CDR3 totals 15 residues. V dropped 4 bases and J dropped 3; count of bases not matched to a gene: 5. Looked up from germline, CDR1 is SNHLY and CDR2 is FYNNEI. CDR3 nucleotide sequence: TGTGCCAGCAGTGTTCAGAGCGGGGGCTACAATGAGCAGTTCTTC. Amino acid sequence: CASSVQSGGYNEQFF.

The chain couples TRBV2 to TRBJ1-2; possible D gene TRBD1, 5 bases. The CDR3 runs 14 residues. With 5 bases removed from V and 0 bases from J, the gap between germline ends came to 10 bases. The V gene's germline CDR1 is SNHLY and CDR2 FYNNEI. CDR3 coding DNA: TGTGCCAGCAGTCCCGGGGGTACTAACTATGGCTACACCTTC. Its translation: CASSPGGTNYGYTF.

This sequence joins TRBV5-1 and TRBJ2-2; weak D call: TRBD2 (7 bases). The CDR3 runs to 16 residues. The germline V and J ends were trimmed by 4 bases and 4 bases, with 17 bases remaining between them. The germline V gene encodes CDR1 SGHRS and CDR2 YFSETQ. The chain's CDR3 is CASSRDGGHATGELFF. CDR3 sequence (DNA): TGCGCCAGCAGCCGGGACGGGGGGCATGCCACCGGGGAGCTGTTTTTT.

V is TRBV2 and J is TRBJ1-3; D is unresolved. Germline CDR1 SNHLY, CDR2 FYNNEI. The CDR3 extends over 15 amino acids. The V end was cut by 0 bases, the J end by 0 bases, with 6 bases between. CDR3 sequence reads: CASSEAPISGNTIYF. The CDR3 region has the DNA TGTGCCAGCAGTGAAGCTCCAATCTCTGGAAACACCATATATTTT. Together with reference TRBV2 and TRBJ1-3, the CDR3 gives the full variable domain: EPEVTQTPSHQVTQMGQEVILRCVPISNHLYFYWYRQILGQKVEFLVSFYNNEISEKSEIFDDQFSVERPDGSNFTLKIRSTKLEDSAMYFCASSEAPISGNTIYFGEGSWLTVV.

J is TRBJ1-2 and V is TRBV6-5; D gene ambiguous. The germline gives CDR1 MNHEY, CDR2 SVGAGI. CDR3 length equals 14 residues. V was pared by 10 bases and J by 14 bases, with 29 bases between. CDR3 loop: CATTVGAEYYDITF. DNA of the CDR3: TGTGCCACAACGGTCGGCGCCGAATACTATGATATAACCTTC.

A single count supports this clone. CDR3 nucleotide sequence: TGTGCCAGCAGCCCCTCTTATGAGCAGTACTTC. It is translated as CASSPSYEQYF. This sequence joins TRBV7-8 and TRBJ2-7; D not certain. Germline CDR1 is SGHVS and CDR2 is FQNEAQ. Trimming took off 5 bases at V and 7 bases at J, with 9 bases between the two ends. The CDR3 loop spans 11 amino acids. The full variable domain, its missing parts supplied by reference TRBV7-8 and TRBJ2-7, is GAGVSQSPRYKVAKRGQDVALRCDPISGHVSLFWYQQALGQGPEFLTYFQNEAQLDKSGLPSDRFFAERPEGSVSTLKIQRTQQEDSAVYLCASSPSYEQYFGPGTRLTVT.

CDR3 sequence reads: CAWGIGLAKNIQYF. The CDR3 DNA sequence: TGTGCCTGGGGGATCGGGTTAGCCAAAAACATTCAGTACTTC. The rearrangement uses TRBV30 and TRBJ2-4; D gene unclear. This CDR3 has 14 residues. Germline CDR1 GTSNPN, CDR2 SVGIG (reference sequence). V lost 5 bases and J lost 0, with 11 bases in between.

The chain employs TRBV29-1 and TRBJ1-1, with a weak D call TRBD1 (6 bases). Germline V gene data show CDR1 as SQVTM and CDR2 as ANQGSEA. V lost 3 bases, J lost 5 bases, and 13 bases lay in between. The CDR3 consists of 13 residues. CDR3 DNA sequence: TGCAGCGTTGAGCTACAGGGAGCAACTGAAGCTTTCTTT. It specifies CSVELQGATEAFF.

The gene calls are TRBV19 and TRBJ1-5, with D uncertain. Trimming cost V 0 bases and J 6 bases, with 6 bases left between them. The CDR3 is 13 amino acids. Germline V CDR1 and CDR2: LNHDA, SQIVND (reference sequence). CDR3 sequence: CASSIDRGQPQHF. DNA for the CDR3: TGTGCCAGTAGTATAGATCGAGGTCAGCCCCAGCATTTT.

The chain joins TRBV15 to TRBJ1-5; no clear D. V lost 4 bases and J lost 1, with 14 bases in between. The CDR3 is 16 residues long. The germline CDR1 and CDR2 sequences are LNHNV and YYDKDF (reference sequence). CDR3 DNA sequence: TGTGCCACCAGCACGAGACCGCCGGGGAGCAATCAGCCCCAGCATTTT. It translates to CATSTRPPGSNQPQHF.

V usage is TRBV5-1 and J usage is TRBJ2-7, with D possibly being TRBD2 (6 bases). This CDR3 comprises 12 residues. V lost 3 bases to trimming and J lost 3 bases, with 7 bases between them. CDR1 is SGHRS, CDR2 YFSETQ, per germline. CDR3 nucleotide sequence: TGCGCCAGCAGCTCCGGGAGCTACGAGCAGTACTTC. Protein sequence: CASSSGSYEQYF.

The genes are TRBV2 and TRBJ2-4; 9 positions match TRBD1. In germline, CDR1 is SNHLY, CDR2 FYNNEI. Unmatched junction bases numbered 15, after V lost 6 bases and J lost 3 bases. CDR3 length: 18 amino acids. CDR3 bases: TGTGCCAGCAGAGAGAACCGGGACAGGGTATCGATCAAAAACATTCAGTACTTC. Translating gives CASRENRDRVSIKNIQYF.

The chain couples TRBV11-2 to TRBJ1-1; D not resolved. V lost 7 bases to trimming and J lost 1 base, with 10 bases between them. Germline V CDR1 and CDR2: SGHAT, FQNNGV. The CDR3 has 13 residues. In nucleotides, the CDR3 is TGTGCCAGCACCTCCTACCCGAACACTGAAGCTTTCTTT. Translating gives CASTSYPNTEAFF.

The chain uses TRBV2 and TRBJ2-2, with TRBD2 identical over 7 bases. Germline V gene data show CDR1 as SNHLY and CDR2 as FYNNEI. This CDR3 is 15 amino acids long. After removal of 2 bases from V and 6 bases from J, the junction contained 6 bases not matched to a gene. CDR3 nucleotide sequence: TGTGCCAGCAGTGAATGGGGGACTAAGTCCGGGGAGCTGTTTTTT. It translates to CASSEWGTKSGELFF. Using reference TRBV2 and TRBJ2-2 for the parts outside the CDR3, the full variable domain is EPEVTQTPSHQVTQMGQEVILRCVPISNHLYFYWYRQILGQKVEFLVSFYNNEISEKSEIFDDQFSVERPDGSNFTLKIRSTKLEDSAMYFCASSEWGTKSGELFFGEGSRLTVL.